This TCR beta chain is from a study of blood T cells in healthy people across ages. The study, taken as a whole, reports: Higher diversity and more naive CD4+ cells were features of long-lived donors, compared to aged donors. Age showed a roughly linear inverse relationship with TCR beta diversity per million T cells.

The V end lost 2 bases, the J end lost 9 bases, and 7 bases lay between the germline ends. CDR1 is SGHTA and CDR2 is FQGNSA in the germline V gene. The CDR3 is 12 amino acids. Only a few counts were recorded for this clonotype. No antigen is known for it. Each of the donors had around 10 milliliters of peripheral blood drawn into EDTA-treated Vacutainer tubes. Extraction of total RNA produced a minimum of 5 micrograms from each sample. PCR was performed a second time for roughly 7 to 11 cycles using a sample-barcoded 5' primer and a J-beta primer mix. TCRdb re-derived calls from the 5' RACE reads in MiXCR, one entry per CDR3 protein. The sample holds hundreds of thousands of distinct CDR3 sequences; around 21% are singletons and the top ten take roughly 3.6%.

The clonotype comes from a man between 65 and 79 years old in good health. Specimen: blood. The chain is built from TRBV7-2 and TRBJ2-2; no clear D. The CDR3 coding sequence is TGTGCCAGCAGCTTAAAGGGCAGGGAGCTGTTTTTT. Translated: CASSLKGRELFF. The entire variable domain, with the rest obtained from reference TRBV7-2 and TRBJ2-2, is as follows: GAGVSQSPSNKVTEKGKDVELRCDPISGHTALYWYRQSLGQGLEFLIYFQGNSAPDKSGLPSDRFSAERTGGSVSTLTIQRTQQEDSAVYLCASSLKGRELFFGEGSRLTVL.